The 17 T cell receptor beta chains below all came from one sample that was sequenced in a study of cytomegalovirus exposure and HLA in healthy donors. Generated by immunoSEQ multiplex PCR, the TCRdb table keeps only in-frame clones and is missing some. The sample holds some 180,000 clones; about 81% are singletons and the top ten take around 1.2%. The sequencing sample was made of PBMCs. These receptors came from a woman younger than 45 in good health and CMV-seronegative.

The V gene is TRBV28, the J gene TRBJ2-1; 8 bases agree with TRBD1. The CDR3 runs to 15 residues. Germline CDR1 and CDR2: MDHEN and SYDVKM. The V segment lost 5 bases and the J segment 6 bases; nucleotides outside the gene matches: 9. The CDR3 nucleotides read TGTGCCAGCAGTCACCGACAGGGGATAGGCAATGAGCAGTTCTTC. It codes for CASSHRQGIGNEQFF.

This clone occurred many times. The chain employs TRBV29-1 and TRBJ1-2; 7 bases match TRBD1. V gave up 6 bases and J gave up 4 bases; unmatched junction bases: 11. CDR1 is SQVTM, CDR2 ANQGSEA, per germline. This CDR3 has 14 amino acids. CDR3 sequence reads: CSVQMGDRTYGYTF. The CDR3 DNA reads as TGCAGCGTCCAAATGGGGGACAGAACCTATGGCTACACCTTC.

The table lists this clone with many counts. This chain links TRBV10-3 with TRBJ1-2, with a possible D match to TRBD1 (6 bases). The CDR3 is 13 residues long. V lost 4 bases and J lost 7, with 13 bases in between. The V gene's germline CDR1 is ENHRY and CDR2 SYGVKD. The CDR3 DNA reads TGTGCCATCAGTGGATACAGGGACGCTGGCTACACCTTC. The encoded protein is CAISGYRDAGYTF.

V is TRBV2 and J is TRBJ2-7; TRBD2 matches 8 bases. This CDR3 has 14 residues. Trimming took 6 bases from V and 2 from J; bases not matched to a gene: 6. Germline CDR1 and CDR2: SNHLY and FYNNEI. The CDR3 DNA sequence: TGTGCCAGCAGCCTGACTAGCGTCGCCTACGAGCAGTACTTC. Residues: CASSLTSVAYEQYF.

The CDR3 region has the DNA TGTGCCAGCTCATCTTTCCGGGACAGGGGTTTAAGGACGGACACTGAAGCTTTCTTT. It is translated as CASSSFRDRGLRTDTEAFF. The rearrangement joins TRBV18 to TRBJ1-1; TRBD1 matches 10 bases. The CDR3 covers 19 residues. Germline V CDR1 and CDR2: KGHSH, LQKENI. J gave up 3 bases and V 5 bases, and 18 bases lay outside the gene matches.

This clone occurred a few times. The chain joins TRBV6-5 to TRBJ2-1; possibly TRBD1 for D (6 bases). The CDR3 extends over 13 amino acids. V dropped 6 bases and J dropped 6 bases, with 12 bases sitting between them. The germline V gene encodes CDR1 MNHEY and CDR2 SVGAGI. The CDR3 is CASRLQGANEQFF. As DNA, the CDR3 is TGTGCCAGCAGGCTACAGGGAGCCAATGAGCAGTTCTTC.

This clone appeared a few times. V gene TRBV6-5 combines with J gene TRBJ2-7; D perhaps matches TRBD1 (6 bases). The CDR3 is 13 amino acids. CDR1 and CDR2 from the germline V gene are MNHEY and SVGAGI. The V end lost 8 bases, the J end lost 3 bases, and 14 bases lay between the germline ends. The CDR3 DNA is TGTGCCAGCCGCAGGGGCCCAAACTACGAGCAGTACTTC. Its protein is CASRRGPNYEQYF.

V is TRBV6-4 and J is TRBJ2-3, with 10 bases aligning to TRBD2. CDR3 length equals 15 residues. Germline lookup yields CDR1 MRHNA and CDR2 SNTAGT. Trimming cost V 5 bases and J 2 bases; bases outside gene matches: 4. CDR3 protein: CASSRTSGFTDTQYF. The CDR3 DNA is TGTGCCAGCAGTCGGACTAGCGGTTTCACAGATACGCAGTATTTT.

This clone was recorded a few times. The chain is built from TRBV30 and TRBJ1-1; perhaps TRBD1 as D (6 bases). The CDR3 totals 14 residues. The V and J ends lost 0 bases and 10 bases respectively, with 18 bases between them. Per the germline V gene, CDR1 is GTSNPN and CDR2 is SVGIG (reference sequence). CDR3 amino acids: CAWSVHRRQVSAFF. The CDR3 DNA follows: TGTGCCTGGAGTGTACATCGGCGACAGGTGTCAGCTTTCTTT.

The chain has TRBV10-2 and TRBJ1-1; tentatively, D is TRBD1 (6 bases). Trimming removed 6 bases from V and 1 base from J, with 9 bases in between. Looked up from germline, CDR1 is WSHSY and CDR2 is SAAADI. The CDR3 is made up of 13 amino acids. DNA of the CDR3: TGCGCCAGCAGGGACAGCGGGAACACTGAAGCTTTCTTT. The encoded protein is CASRDSGNTEAFF.

The rearrangement uses TRBV6-1 and TRBJ2-7; 8 nucleotides agree with TRBD1. Trimming cost V 4 bases and J 7 bases; bases outside gene matches: 9. The CDR3 is made up of 14 amino acids. Germline lookup yields CDR1 MNHNS and CDR2 SASEGT. CDR3 nucleotides: TGTGCCAGCAGTGGGGACAGGCCACCTTGGGAGCAGTACTTC. Protein product: CASSGDRPPWEQYF.

V gene TRBV10-3 combines with J gene TRBJ2-1; a possible D gene is TRBD2 (6 bases). The CDR3 loop spans 13 amino acids. Trimming removed 9 bases at V and 3 bases at J, with 12 bases between. Looked up from germline, CDR1 is ENHRY and CDR2 is SYGVKD. The CDR3 region has the DNA TGTGCCATGGGGGGTCCTCTCTACAATGAGCAGTTCTTC. It is translated as CAMGGPLYNEQFF.

This sequence joins TRBV6-1 and TRBJ1-5, with 9 bases matching TRBD1. There are 18 residues in the CDR3. Per the germline V gene, CDR1 is MNHNS and CDR2 is SASEGT. Trimming cost V 3 bases and J 1 base; bases outside gene matches: 10. CDR3 bases: TGTGCCAGCAGTGAGGGGACAGGGCCGAGATTCAGCAATCAGCCCCAGCATTTT. It is translated as CASSEGTGPRFSNQPQHF.

The chain recombines TRBV19 with TRBJ2-7; 8 positions agree with TRBD1. Looked up from germline, CDR1 is LNHDA and CDR2 is SQIVND (reference sequence). The CDR3 consists of 15 residues. V lost 4 bases, J lost 4 bases, and 9 bases stayed unmatched. The CDR3 loop reads CASSTTGTGGYEQYF. In nucleotides, the CDR3 is TGTGCCAGTAGTACGACCGGGACAGGTGGATACGAGCAGTACTTC.

This chain connects TRBV19 to TRBJ1-4; D possibly corresponds to TRBD1 (5 bases). Germline V CDR1 and CDR2: LNHDA, SQIVND (reference sequence). Trimming removed 7 bases at V and 0 bases at J, with 18 bases between. The CDR3 covers 17 residues. CDR3 in DNA: TGTGCCAGTACCGCAGGGACCGGGGGTGCAACTAATGAAAAACTGTTTTTT. This gives the protein CASTAGTGGATNEKLFF. Together with reference TRBV19 and TRBJ1-4, the CDR3 gives the full variable domain: DGGITQSPKYLFRKEGQNVTLSCEQNLNHDAMYWYRQDPGQGLRLIYYSQIVNDFQKGDIAEGYSVSREKKESFPLTVTSAQKNPTAFYLCASTAGTGGATNEKLFFGSGTQLSVL.

V is TRBV18 and J is TRBJ2-1, with TRBD2 identical over 8 bases. Germline V gene data show CDR1 as KGHSH and CDR2 as LQKENI. Unmatched junction bases numbered 13, after V lost 6 bases and J lost 6 bases. This CDR3 region has 16 residues. The CDR3 DNA reads TGTGCCAGCTCCGCCGGGAGCGGGAGAGGAGGCAATGAGCAGTTCTTC. This gives the protein CASSAGSGRGGNEQFF.

This sequence joins TRBV10-1 and TRBJ2-1, with 11 bases that match TRBD2. The CDR3 has 14 residues. J gave up 6 bases and V 5 bases, and 3 bases lay outside the gene matches. Germline V gene lookup returns CDR1 WNHNN and CDR2 SYGVQD (reference sequence). This CDR3 is CASSYSGRVNEQFF. Written as DNA, the CDR3 is TGCGCCAGCAGTTATAGCGGGAGGGTCAATGAGCAGTTCTTC.